This is a list of T cell receptor beta chains from one sample in a study of blood T cell repertoires in COVID-19. Measured with immunoSEQ multiplex PCR; TCRdb has only the in-frame clones, and not every one. The table lists hundreds of thousands of clones, more than 80% of them singletons. Sample: peripheral blood. The receptors derive from a woman aged 25 to 39 with COVID-19, enrolled during active disease. Each CDR3 is given with its conserved first and last residue. The order of the fields is J gene, V gene, clone size, D gene, CDR3 protein, CDR3 DNA. D genes are given only for firm matches. Rows may omit the clone size; those that give it use once, few, many or a size class.

j_gene: TRBJ2-3
v_gene: TRBV5-5
abundance: .
d_gene: TRBD2
CDR3aa: CASSGGLAVTDTQYF
CDR3nt: TGTGCCAGCAGTGGGGGACTAGCGGTCACAGATACGCAGTATTTT

j_gene: TRBJ1-3
v_gene: TRBV7-2
abundance: .
d_gene: .
CDR3aa: CASSSRRSSGNTIYF
CDR3nt: TGTGCCAGCAGCTCGAGGAGGAGCTCTGGAAACACCATATATTTT

j_gene: TRBJ1-5
v_gene: TRBV10-2
abundance: .
d_gene: .
CDR3aa: CASSEALSSNQPQHF
CDR3nt: TGCGCCAGCAGTGAGGCCTTGAGTAGCAATCAGCCCCAGCATTTT

j_gene: TRBJ1-2
v_gene: TRBV19
abundance: once
d_gene: TRBD1
CDR3aa: CASNPGGGGLGYTF
CDR3nt: TGTGCCAGTAACCCTGGCGGAGGGGGCCTGGGCTACACCTTC

j_gene: TRBJ1-1
v_gene: TRBV10-3
abundance: few
d_gene: TRBD1
CDR3aa: CAISLTGGDGSEAFF
CDR3nt: TGTGCCATCAGCCTGACAGGGGGCGACGGTTCTGAAGCTTTCTTT

j_gene: TRBJ1-2
v_gene: TRBV7-2
abundance: once
d_gene: TRBD1
CDR3aa: CASSSGTGEYGYTF
CDR3nt: TGTGCCAGCAGCTCCGGGACAGGGGAATATGGCTACACCTTC

j_gene: TRBJ2-5
v_gene: TRBV7-6
abundance: .
d_gene: TRBD2
CDR3aa: CASRLIWGGGETQYF
CDR3nt: TGTGCCAGCAGATTAATATGGGGGGGAGGCGAGACCCAGTACTTC

j_gene: TRBJ2-4
v_gene: TRBV7-2
abundance: .
d_gene: TRBD1
CDR3aa: CASSLEGQGAYIQYF
CDR3nt: TGTGCCAGCAGCTTAGAGGGACAGGGGGCGTACATTCAGTACTTC

j_gene: TRBJ1-2
v_gene: TRBV12-3/TRBV12-4
abundance: .
d_gene: TRBD1
CDR3aa: CASSPGQNYGYTF
CDR3nt: TGTGCCAGCAGTCCGGGACAGAACTATGGCTACACCTTC

j_gene: TRBJ2-5
v_gene: TRBV7-6
abundance: .
d_gene: .
CDR3aa: CASSPGNLYQETQYF
CDR3nt: TGTGCCAGCAGCCCCGGGAACTTGTACCAAGAGACCCAGTACTTC

j_gene: TRBJ1-4
v_gene: TRBV7-9
abundance: .
d_gene: .
CDR3aa: CASSLWRGDEKLFF
CDR3nt: TGTGCCAGCAGCTTATGGCGGGGGGATGAAAAACTGTTTTTT

j_gene: TRBJ1-2
v_gene: TRBV29-1
abundance: .
d_gene: .
CDR3aa: CSVGEWEGYYGYTF
CDR3nt: TGCAGCGTTGGAGAATGGGAGGGGTACTATGGCTACACCTTC

j_gene: TRBJ1-2
v_gene: TRBV27
abundance: .
d_gene: TRBD1
CDR3aa: CASSWDREVHGYTF
CDR3nt: TGTGCCAGCAGTTGGGACAGGGAAGTTCATGGCTACACCTTC

j_gene: TRBJ2-7
v_gene: TRBV7-9
abundance: .
d_gene: .
CDR3aa: CASSLGGGSYEQYF
CDR3nt: TGTGCCAGCAGCTTAGGTGGCGGCTCCTACGAGCAGTACTTC

j_gene: TRBJ1-2
v_gene: TRBV6-5
abundance: once
d_gene: .
CDR3aa: CASISTGTLPYGYTF
CDR3nt: TGTGCCAGCATCAGCACAGGGACCCTCCCTTACGGCTACACCTTC

j_gene: TRBJ1-2
v_gene: TRBV30
abundance: .
d_gene: TRBD1
CDR3aa: CAWRQGVDYGYTF
CDR3nt: TGTGCCTGGAGACAGGGGGTTGACTATGGCTACACCTTC

j_gene: TRBJ2-5
v_gene: TRBV6-5
abundance: .
d_gene: .
CDR3aa: CASRSGKETQYF
CDR3nt: TGTGCCAGCAGGTCAGGAAAAGAGACCCAGTACTTC

j_gene: TRBJ2-7
v_gene: TRBV10-1
abundance: .
d_gene: TRBD2
CDR3aa: CASSESSGGRSEQYF
CDR3nt: TGCGCCAGCAGTGAGTCAAGCGGGGGAAGGAGCGAGCAGTACTTC

j_gene: TRBJ2-1
v_gene: TRBV27
abundance: .
d_gene: .
CDR3aa: CASSWQGRHEQFF
CDR3nt: TGTGCCAGCAGTTGGCAGGGTAGGCATGAGCAGTTCTTC

j_gene: TRBJ2-3
v_gene: TRBV3-1/TRBV3-2
abundance: once
d_gene: TRBD1
CDR3aa: CASSPLTGSPTDTQYF
CDR3nt: TGTGCCAGCAGCCCCTTGACAGGGAGTCCCACAGATACGCAGTATTTT

j_gene: TRBJ2-7
v_gene: TRBV2
abundance: .
d_gene: .
CDR3aa: CASSEGRAGTYEQYF
CDR3nt: TGTGCCAGCAGTGAAGGGAGGGCAGGGACCTACGAGCAGTACTTC

j_gene: TRBJ1-4
v_gene: TRBV29-1
abundance: .
d_gene: TRBD1
CDR3aa: CSANQGEREKLFF
CDR3nt: TGCAGCGCAAATCAGGGGGAGCGCGAAAAACTGTTTTTT

j_gene: TRBJ1-3
v_gene: TRBV6-2/TRBV6-3
abundance: .
d_gene: .
CDR3aa: CASSRTGSGNTIYF
CDR3nt: TGTGCCAGCAGTCGCACAGGGAGTGGAAACACCATATATTTT

j_gene: TRBJ1-1
v_gene: TRBV29-1
abundance: .
d_gene: .
CDR3aa: CSVVLLTGTEAFF
CDR3nt: TGCAGCGTTGTTTTGCTCACGGGGACTGAAGCTTTCTTT